The present TCR beta chain was sequenced within a study of CD8 T cells in ankylosing spondylitis. Trimming stripped 3 bases from V and 6 bases from J, with 12 bases between. CDR1 SGHAT and CDR2 FQNNGV come from the germline V gene. CDR3 size: 13 residues. In the case of this clonotype: The antigen is not known.

Using its own MiXCR run on the 5' RACE reads, TCRdb lists one record per CDR3 protein. This sample has some 200,000 distinct CDR3 sequences; 9.5% to 15% occur once, and the top ten carry about 15%. Study-level findings and limits: A TCR beta motif made of eight highly homologous variants seemed typical of ankylosing spondylitis blood.

This TCR was sampled from a male donor with ankylosing spondylitis or in good health (not recorded which). This rearrangement joins TRBV11-2 to TRBJ2-7; perhaps D is TRBD1 or TRBD2 (5 bases each). The sample comprised blood, either unsorted or a sorted T cell fraction (not recorded which). This chain's CDR3 is CASSLGRESEQYF. The DNA of the CDR3 is TGTGCCAGCAGCTTGGGACGCGAGAGCGAGCAGTACTTC.